This entry describes one T cell receptor beta chain. Using immunoSEQ multiplex PCR, the repertoire was profiled, and TCRdb retains in-frame clones only, with some absent. The table includes a few hundred thousand clones, roughly nine tenths detected once. The data belong to a study of blood T cell repertoires in COVID-19. Study information: Samples of COVID-19 (acute and convalescent) were obtained from the United States, Italy and Spain. T cells, B-cell-depleted T cells, or PBMCs provided the cDNA or gDNA that served as material.

J lost 6 bases, V lost 6 bases, and 9 bases had no gene match. The CDR3 runs to 15 residues. Germline CDR1 and CDR2: MNHNY and SVGAGI (reference sequence). V is TRBV6-6 and J is TRBJ2-1; 9 nucleotides line up with TRBD1. This clonotype was sampled from a middle-aged man who had recovered from COVID-19. Sequencing input: peripheral blood. Here the CDR3 reads CASSTGTGSLNEQFF. The DNA of the CDR3 is TGTGCCAGCAGCACCGGGACAGGGTCTCTCAATGAGCAGTTCTTC.